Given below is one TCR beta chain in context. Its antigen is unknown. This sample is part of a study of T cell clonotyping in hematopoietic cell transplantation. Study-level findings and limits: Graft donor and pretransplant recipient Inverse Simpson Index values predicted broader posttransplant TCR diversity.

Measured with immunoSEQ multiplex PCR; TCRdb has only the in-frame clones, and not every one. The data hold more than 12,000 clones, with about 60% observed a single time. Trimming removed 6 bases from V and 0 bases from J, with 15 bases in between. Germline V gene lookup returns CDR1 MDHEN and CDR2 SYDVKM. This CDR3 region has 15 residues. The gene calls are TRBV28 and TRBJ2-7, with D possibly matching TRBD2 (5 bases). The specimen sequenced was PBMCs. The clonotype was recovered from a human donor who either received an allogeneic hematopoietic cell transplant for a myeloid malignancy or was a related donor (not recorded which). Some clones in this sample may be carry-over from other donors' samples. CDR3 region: CASSLSVAFSYEQYF. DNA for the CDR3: TGTGCCAGCAGCCTTAGCGTAGCCTTCTCCTACGAGCAGTACTTC.